This TCR beta chain was sequenced in a study of T cell responses to AZD1222 COVID-19 vaccine. Notes on the study in general: Donors were largely white British and mainly female; clonal diversity was possibly underestimated. Spike-specific TCR repertoires showed rising breadth and depth after two AZD1222 doses.

Method: immunoSEQ multiplex PCR; TCRdb's copy keeps in-frame clones and lacks some. This sample yields 80,000 to 95,000 clones, of which around 90% are seen a single time; approximately 5.4% belongs to the top ten. CDR1 and CDR2 (germline): SGHKS, YYEKEE (reference sequence). The CDR3 sequence is 13 residues long. V shed 5 bases and J shed 4 bases, with 12 bases lying between them. For this clone: The antigen is undetermined.

This TCR came from an adult in good health. The rearrangement links TRBV5-5 to TRBJ1-2; TRBD1 is a possible D gene (6 bases). The sample was peripheral blood, taken on day 0 of AZD1222 vaccination. The chain's CDR3 is CASRRTELYGYTF. The CDR3 DNA sequence: TGTGCCAGCAGACGGACAGAGCTCTATGGCTACACCTTC.